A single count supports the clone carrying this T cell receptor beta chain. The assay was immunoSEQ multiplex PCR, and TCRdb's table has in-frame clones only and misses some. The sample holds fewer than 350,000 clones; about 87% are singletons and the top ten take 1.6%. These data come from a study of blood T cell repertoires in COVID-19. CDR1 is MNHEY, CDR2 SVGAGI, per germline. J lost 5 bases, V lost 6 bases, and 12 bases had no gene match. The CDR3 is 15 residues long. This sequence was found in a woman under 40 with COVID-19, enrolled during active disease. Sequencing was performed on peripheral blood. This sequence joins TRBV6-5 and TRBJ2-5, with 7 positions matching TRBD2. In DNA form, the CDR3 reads TGTGCCAGCAGGACCCCAAGCGGGGCGGGGGAGACCCAGTACTTC. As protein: CASRTPSGAGETQYF.